Shown below are 17 T cell receptor beta chains from a single sample sequenced in a study of identical twins. TCRdb redid the calling of the 5' RACE reads with MiXCR, one entry per CDR3 protein. In the table there are around 1.7 million distinct CDR3 sequences, about 32% of which are singletons. The specimen sequenced was cord blood. The receptors were gathered from a newborn girl in good health.

There are a few counts of this clonotype. This chain joins TRBV10-3 and TRBJ1-5; D is ambiguous. Germline V gene sequence: CDR1 ENHRY, CDR2 SYGVKD. This CDR3 has 16 amino acids. V lost 0 bases and J lost 0, with 9 bases in between. CDR3 residues: CAISESDLYSNQPQHF. DNA of the CDR3: TGTGCCATCAGTGAGTCGGACTTATATAGCAATCAGCCCCAGCATTTT.

This clonotype was observed a few times. The chain carries TRBV28 and TRBJ2-1, with D uncertain. CDR1 is MDHEN and CDR2 is SYDVKM in the germline V gene. This CDR3 contains 13 residues. V shed 7 bases and J shed 10 bases, with 17 bases lying between them. CDR3 loop: CASISVVGHEQFF. The CDR3 DNA follows: TGTGCCAGCATCTCGGTTGTTGGGCACGAGCAGTTCTTC.

Written as DNA, the CDR3 is TGTGCCAGTATCGGATGGAACACTGAAGCTTTCTTT. This translates into CASIGWNTEAFF. The chain combines TRBV19 with TRBJ1-1; D remains ambiguous. Trimming shortened V by 7 bases and J by 1 base, and 7 bases separated the two germline ends. The CDR3 sequence is 12 residues long. CDR1 and CDR2 from the germline V gene are LNHDA and SQIVND (reference sequence). The full variable domain, rest sourced from reference TRBV19 and TRBJ1-1, is DGGITQSPKYLFRKEGQNVTLSCEQNLNHDAMYWYRQDPGQGLRLIYYSQIVNDFQKGDIAEGYSVSREKKESFPLTVTSAQKNPTAFYLCASIGWNTEAFFGQGTRLTVV.

The chain uses TRBV24-1 and TRBJ2-1, with 8 bases that match TRBD2. This CDR3 is built from 15 residues. Germline V gene lookup returns CDR1 KGHDR and CDR2 SFDVKD. V lost 2 bases to trimming and J lost 9 bases; unmatched junction nucleotides: 8. The CDR3: CATSDSLAGGFEQFF. The CDR3, as DNA: TGTGCCACCAGTGATTCACTGGCGGGGGGCTTTGAGCAGTTCTTC.

The CDR3 DNA sequence: TGCAGCGTTGATCCCGGACCCTTAAATGAGCAGTTCTTC. It specifies CSVDPGPLNEQFF. The chain has TRBV29-1 and TRBJ2-1, with D unclear. Trimming took off 3 bases at V and 7 bases at J, with 13 bases between the two ends. The CDR3 is made up of 13 amino acids. CDR1 and CDR2 (germline): SQVTM, ANQGSEA.

For this clonotype: A much larger clone differs by one base, so this may be a read error. The V gene is TRBV24-1, the J gene TRBJ2-3, with D perhaps matching TRBD1 (5 bases). The V end lost 3 bases, the J end lost 0 bases, and 9 bases lay between the germline ends. CDR1 KGHDR and CDR2 SFDVKD come from the germline V gene. This CDR3 spans 15 amino acids. CDR3 DNA: TGTGCCACCAGTGATGACAGAGGAAGCACAGATACGCAGTATTTT. Amino acids: CATSDDRGSTDTQYF.

CDR3 loop: CASSLLDSPDTQYF. The DNA of the CDR3 is TGCGCCAGCAGCTTGCTTGACTCGCCAGATACGCAGTATTTT. This sequence joins TRBV5-1 and TRBJ2-3, with D uncertain. Trimming left V 1 base short and J 4 bases short, with 10 bases between. CDR1 and CDR2 (germline): SGHRS, YFSETQ. The length of the CDR3 is 14 residues.

The chain recombines TRBV7-2 with TRBJ2-3; TRBD2 matches 9 bases. CDR3 length equals 17 residues. Germline V lookup: CDR1 SGHTA, CDR2 FQGNSA. Trimming cost V 6 bases and J 0 bases; bases outside gene matches: 10. CDR3 nucleotides: TGTGCCAGCAGTTACGATCGGCGGGAGGGTAGCACAGATACGCAGTATTTT. Protein: CASSYDRREGSTDTQYF.

This clonotype was observed a handful of times. This chain uses TRBV7-9 with TRBJ1-6; perhaps TRBD1 as D (6 bases). The CDR3 extends over 18 amino acids. V lost 0 bases, J lost 3 bases, and 15 bases lay in between. Germline lookup yields CDR1 SEHNR and CDR2 FQNEAQ (reference sequence). This chain's CDR3 is CASSLAHGRGYYNSPLHF. Written as DNA, the CDR3 is TGTGCCAGCAGCTTAGCGCATGGCAGGGGATACTATAATTCACCCCTCCACTTT.

V gene TRBV29-1 combines with J gene TRBJ2-2; 7 bases are shared with TRBD1. Germline V gives CDR1 SQVTM, CDR2 ANQGSEA. Losses at the gene ends were 4 bases for V and 3 bases for J; bases not matched to a gene: 5. The CDR3 is made up of 14 amino acids. The DNA for the CDR3 is TGCAGCGTTGCCCGGGACAGTCACACCGGGGAGCTGTTTTTT. Translation: CSVARDSHTGELFF.

As concerns this clonotype: Since a much larger clone is just one base distant, this may be a read error. This rearrangement joins TRBV2 to TRBJ2-5; a weak D match, TRBD1 (5 bases). The end of the DNA is better explained by TRBJ2-1, so the J call may be wrong. The CDR3 is 13 residues long. The germline V gene encodes CDR1 SNHLY and CDR2 FYNNEI. In nucleotides, the CDR3 is TGTGCCAGCAGTGCACCTGGACAAGAGACCCAGTTCTTC. Its protein product is CASSAPGQETQFF.

The chain uses TRBV7-9 and TRBJ1-2; D is undetermined. This CDR3 spans 12 amino acids. The germline CDR1 and CDR2 sequences are SEHNR and FQNEAQ (reference sequence). Trimming stripped 5 bases from V and 8 bases from J, with 12 bases between. CDR3 amino acids: CASSAGDRGYTF. The CDR3 DNA is TGTGCCAGCAGCGCCGGGGATCGGGGCTACACCTTC.

DNA for the CDR3: TGCGCCAGCAGCTTGAGGCCGGACAGCACGTTACCCCGGGAGCAGTACTTC. It encodes CASSLRPDSTLPREQYF. This chain joins TRBV5-1 and TRBJ2-5, with D tentatively TRBD1 or TRBD2 (6 bases each). Between the trimmed V and J ends, which lost 1 base and 11 bases, there was a span of 27 bases. CDR3 length: 17 residues. Germline CDR1 and CDR2: SGHRS and YFSETQ.

The chain joins TRBV28 to TRBJ2-7; D is perhaps TRBD2 (6 bases). The J call may be mistaken, given a closer DNA end match to TRBJ2-5. This CDR3 contains 15 residues. Per germline, CDR1 MDHEN and CDR2 SYDVKM. The CDR3 sequence is CASSFPRTNKETQYF. DNA for the CDR3: TGTGCCAGCAGTTTCCCTCGGACTAACAAGGAGACCCAGTACTTC.

The chain recombines TRBV10-2 with TRBJ2-7, with 9 bases that match TRBD2. The V gene end was trimmed by 1 base and the J gene end by 4 bases; junction bases not matched to a gene: 5. The germline V gene has CDR1 WSHSY and CDR2 SAAADI. There are 15 residues in the CDR3. The DNA for the CDR3 is TGCGCCAGCAGTGAGTTTAGCGGGGGACGTTACGAGCAGTACTTC. Its protein product is CASSEFSGGRYEQYF.

The chain joins TRBV5-6 to TRBJ1-6, with D perhaps matching TRBD1 (6 bases). Trimming took 4 bases from V and 6 from J, leaving 11 bases between them. The CDR3 has 14 residues. Looked up from germline, CDR1 is SGHDT and CDR2 is YYEEEE. The CDR3 here is CASSRTGFNSPLHF. CDR3 DNA sequence: TGTGCCAGCAGCCGAACAGGGTTTAATTCACCCCTCCACTTT.

The chain combines TRBV4-2 with TRBJ2-5, with 7 nucleotides matching TRBD2. J was trimmed by 5 bases and V by 2 bases; bases with no gene match: 8. The CDR3 is made up of 15 amino acids. Germline V gene lookup returns CDR1 LGHNA and CDR2 YNFKEQ. Written as DNA, the CDR3 is TGTGCCAGCAGCCAAAATCTAGCGGAGTTTGAGACCCAGTACTTC. Encoded protein: CASSQNLAEFETQYF.